The present entry profiles one T cell receptor beta chain with its context. Authors' data handling: Counts of nucleated cells, estimated from reference gene primer amplification, were obtained. Profiled with immunoSEQ multiplex PCR; TCRdb holds only in-frame clones, not every one. Clone size and V and J calls were adopted from that table, with D and trimming inferred from the DNA. Here the sample spans under 350,000 clones, roughly 90% being singletons. This record comes from a study of blood T cell repertoires in COVID-19. For the study at large: Sources were T cells, B-cell-depleted T cells, or PBMCs; the material itself was cDNA or gDNA.

Germline V gene lookup returns CDR1 MGHRA and CDR2 YSYEKL. Trimming stripped 0 bases from V and 8 bases from J, with 13 bases between. This CDR3 has 15 amino acids. V usage is TRBV4-1 and J usage is TRBJ1-4; D gene unclear. The receptor comes from a man aged 35-49 years with acute or convalescent COVID-19. Sequencing used peripheral blood. The DNA of the CDR3 is TGCGCCAGCAGCCAAGATACCCGGCCGGGGGAAAAACTGTTTTTT. Protein sequence: CASSQDTRPGEKLFF.